Listed below are T cell receptor beta chains from one sample, sequenced in a study of blood T cell repertoires in COVID-19. Assay: immunoSEQ multiplex PCR; the TCRdb copy retains only in-frame clones and omits some. The table includes about 46,000 clones, 70% to 90% detected once. Material: peripheral blood. These TCRs come from a human donor in a cohort sampled during active COVID-19. The donor label of this sample is uncertain. Each CDR3 is given with its conserved first and last residue. The order of the fields is clone size, J gene, D gene, V gene, CDR3 DNA, CDR3 protein. The D gene is left open where the match is weak. Size tells how often a clone was seen (once, few, many) or the class of an expanded clone, and some rows leave it out.

>.|TRBJ2-5|.|TRBV7-9
TGTGCCAGCAGCTTAGATGTGACAGCGAAGACCCAGTACTTC
CASSLDVTAKTQYF
>.|TRBJ2-5|TRBD2|TRBV12-3/TRBV12-4
TGTGCCAGCAGCTTGGGGGGGTGGGAGACCCAGTACTTC
CASSLGGWETQYF
>.|TRBJ1-5|.|TRBV2
TGTGCCAGCAGTCAACAAGGGAGGGATCAGCCCCAGCATTTT
CASSQQGRDQPQHF
>few|TRBJ1-6|.|TRBV19
TGTGCCAGTAGTACGGGGGAAGGGTCACCCCTCCACTTT
CASSTGEGSPLHF
>once|TRBJ2-3|TRBD2|TRBV5-1
TGCGCCAGCAGCCGAGCGGGGGTGCCAGATACGCAGTATTTT
CASSRAGVPDTQYF
>.|TRBJ2-7|TRBD1|TRBV20-1
TGCAGTGCTAGTAATCCGGACAGGGACCTCTACGAGCAGTACTTC
CSASNPDRDLYEQYF
>.|TRBJ2-7|TRBD1|TRBV28
TGTGCCAGCAGTTCCCAGGGGACAGGGTCCGGCGAGCAGTACTTC
CASSSQGTGSGEQYF
>.|TRBJ1-5|.|TRBV20-1
TGCAGTGCTAGTCCCCCGCGGGGAGGGAATCAGCCCCAGCATTTT
CSASPPRGGNQPQHF
>medium-sized|TRBJ2-7|.|TRBV28
TGTGCCAGCAGTTTGGCGAGACAGAATGAGCAGTACTTC
CASSLARQNEQYF
>.|TRBJ2-1|TRBD2|TRBV11-1
TGTGCCAGCAGCTTAGGGGGACTATACTCCTACAATGAGCAGTTCTTC
CASSLGGLYSYNEQFF
>once|TRBJ2-3|.|TRBV6-5
TGTGCCAGCAGGGGGCCATGGGATACGCAGTATTTT
CASRGPWDTQYF
>.|TRBJ1-1|.|TRBV5-1
TGCGCCAGCAGCACCGGGACATCCTTGAACACTGAAGCTTTCTTT
CASSTGTSLNTEAFF
>.|TRBJ1-2|TRBD1|TRBV6-5
TGTGCCAGCAGTTATTCGGACAGGGGCTATGGCTACACCTTC
CASSYSDRGYGYTF
>.|TRBJ2-2|TRBD2|TRBV6-2/TRBV6-3
TGTGCCAGCAGTTGGAGCGGGGGGACCGGGGAGCTGTTTTTT
CASSWSGGTGELFF
>.|TRBJ2-1|.|TRBV3-1/TRBV3-2
TGTGCCAGCAGCCAACACGGGTCTAGGCGGGGAAATGAGCAGTTCTTC
CASSQHGSRRGNEQFF
>.|TRBJ2-1|TRBD1|TRBV6-5
TGTGCCAGCGCTACCGGGACAGGAAATGATGAGCAGTTCTTC
CASATGTGNDEQFF
>.|TRBJ2-3|.|TRBV11-2
TGTGCCAGCAGCTGGGCGGGGGCTACCAGCGATACGCAGTATTTT
CASSWAGATSDTQYF
>.|TRBJ1-6|TRBD1|TRBV6-6
TGTGCCAGCAGTCCGCTGCCCGGACAGGGCTCCTATAATTCACCCCTCCACTTT
CASSPLPGQGSYNSPLHF
>.|TRBJ2-5|.|TRBV7-3
TGTGCCAGCAGCTTAAATGCAGGGCCGGAGACCCAGTACTTC
CASSLNAGPETQYF
>.|TRBJ2-1|TRBD2|TRBV7-3
TGTGCCAGCAGCTTAATAGGAGGGACTAGCAATGAGCAGTTCTTC
CASSLIGGTSNEQFF
>few|TRBJ1-5|TRBD1|TRBV3-1/TRBV3-2
TGTGCCAGCAGCCCCGACAGGGATCAGCCCCAGCATTTT
CASSPDRDQPQHF
>.|TRBJ1-3|.|TRBV6-5
TGTGCCAGCAGTCCGGGGGACTCTGGAAACACCATATATTTT
CASSPGDSGNTIYF
>.|TRBJ1-3|.|TRBV28
TGTGCCAGCACCTTTAGGAGCTCTGGAAACACCATATATTTT
CASTFRSSGNTIYF
>.|TRBJ2-2|.|TRBV7-9
TGTGCCAGCACCATCAAGGGGCCCACCGGGGAGCTGTTTTTT
CASTIKGPTGELFF